In this sample, the clone carrying this T cell receptor (beta chain) turned up a few times. Antigen: not known. The CDR3 runs to 15 residues. Germline assignment: CDR1 MNHNY and CDR2 SVGAGI (reference sequence). The V end was cut by 4 bases, the J end by 0 bases, with 10 bases between. This entry is derived from a study of beta chain features in type 1 diabetes. Study-level background: Patients and healthy donors were similar in age, gender and cell yields.

Expressed TCRB transcripts were sequenced, since all the RNA that had been isolated was reverse transcribed. About 3.57 million reads were obtained on average from naive, central memory and regulatory T cell samples. Libraries were prepared by immunoSEQ multiplex PCR; TCRdb keeps only in-frame clonotypes and omits some of them. The sample contains 400,000 to 500,000 clones, 14% of which appear only once. Study results and limitations: All four CD4+ subsets of Type 1 diabetes patients contained TCRB CDR3s that were moderately but significantly shorter.

Sorted populations all exceeded 95% purity. The TCR was taken from a man aged 30 to 45 in good health. Sequences were obtained from naive CD4+ T cells from blood. V usage is TRBV6-6 and J usage is TRBJ1-3; D uncertain. DNA of the CDR3: TGTGCCAGCAGTTCCCCGGGCATCTCTGGAAACACCATATATTTT. The encoded protein is CASSSPGISGNTIYF.